This entry lists 15 T cell receptor beta chains sequenced from one sample in a study of blood T cell repertoires in COVID-19. Repertoires were generated with immunoSEQ multiplex PCR, while TCRdb's copy carries only in-frame clones and drops some. This sample has approximately 220,000 clones, with 80% to 90% found just once. Sequencing used PBMCs or T cells enriched from blood (not recorded which). These receptors were obtained from a woman aged 18-29 years in a cohort exposed to, infected with or recovered from COVID-19 (not recorded which).

J is TRBJ2-7 and V is TRBV28; TRBD2 matches at 12 bases. The CDR3 consists of 16 residues. J lost 3 bases, V lost 5 bases, and 8 bases had no gene match. Germline values: CDR1 MDHEN, CDR2 SYDVKM. The CDR3: CASSPPGTSGFYEQYF. CDR3 bases: TGTGCCAGCAGTCCCCCCGGGACTAGCGGGTTCTACGAGCAGTACTTC.

The chain is built from TRBV18 and TRBJ2-2; TRBD2 matches 9 bases. J lost 4 bases, V lost 2 bases, and 5 bases had no gene match. The CDR3 length is 16 residues. Per the germline V gene, CDR1 is KGHSH and CDR2 is LQKENI. The CDR3 reads CASSPLAGEVTGELFF. CDR3 coding DNA: TGTGCCAGCTCACCATTAGCGGGAGAGGTCACCGGGGAGCTGTTTTTT.

The chain is built from TRBV6-5 and TRBJ2-2; D may be TRBD1 (5 bases). This CDR3 region has 13 residues. CDR1 and CDR2 (germline): MNHEY, SVGAGI. Trimming cost V 2 bases and J 5 bases, with 6 bases left between them. The CDR3 spells CASSYRQTGELFF. CDR3 nucleotides: TGTGCCAGCAGTTACAGACAGACCGGGGAGCTGTTTTTT.

This clone came up a few times. V and J are TRBV6-1 and TRBJ2-1, with 8 bases that match TRBD2. Unmatched junction bases numbered 10, after V lost 3 bases and J lost 3 bases. The CDR3 contains 17 residues. Germline CDR1 and CDR2: MNHNS and SASEGT. As DNA, the CDR3 is TGTGCCAGCAGTGACCTGTTCGGCGGGGGGAGCTACAATGAGCAGTTCTTC. It is translated as CASSDLFGGGSYNEQFF.

The CDR3 spells CASSHGTTSNEQFF. In DNA, the CDR3 is TGCGCCAGCAGCCATGGGACTACCTCGAATGAGCAGTTCTTC. V usage is TRBV5-1 and J usage is TRBJ2-1; 7 positions match TRBD2. V lost 4 bases, J lost 7 bases, and 8 bases stayed unmatched. The germline CDR1 and CDR2 sequences are SGHRS and YFSETQ. The CDR3 contains 14 residues.

This clone has just a few counts. The chain has TRBV14 and TRBJ2-7; 9 nucleotides match TRBD2. Germline V gene lookup returns CDR1 SGHDN and CDR2 FVKESK. The CDR3 loop spans 17 amino acids. After removal of 0 bases from V and 5 bases from J, the junction contained 11 bases not matched to a gene. As DNA, the CDR3 is TGTGCCAGCAGCCAAGAAGAGGCTGGACTAGCGACCCACGAGCAGTACTTC. It translates to CASSQEEAGLATHEQYF.

The chain is built from TRBV3-1 (or the pseudogene TRBV3-2) and TRBJ2-5; TRBD2 matches at 7 bases. With 8 bases clipped from V and 5 bases from J, the junction kept 11 bases outside the gene matches. Germline V gives CDR1 LGHDT, CDR2 YNNKEL (reference sequence). This CDR3 is 14 amino acids long. In DNA, the CDR3 is TGTGCCAGCGAGCCTCCGGGGGGTCGGGAGACCCAGTACTTC. Amino acid sequence: CASEPPGGRETQYF.

The chain recombines TRBV15 with TRBJ1-4; D remains ambiguous. There are 13 residues in the CDR3. V lost 5 bases to trimming and J lost 8 bases, with 12 bases between them. CDR1 and CDR2 (germline): LNHNV, YYDKDF (reference sequence). The CDR3 DNA follows: TGTGCCACCAGCCAACGGAGGGCGGAAAAACTGTTTTTT. It encodes CATSQRRAEKLFF.

V gene TRBV6-4 combines with J gene TRBJ1-2; the match to TRBD1 covers 7 bases. Per the germline V gene, CDR1 is MRHNA and CDR2 is SNTAGT. V was pared by 8 bases and J by 3 bases, with 6 bases of the junction left unmatched. The CDR3 is 13 residues long. For the CDR3, the DNA is TGTGCCAGCCGAGGGGGCTCGGACTATGGCTACACCTTC. It is translated as CASRGGSDYGYTF.

The V and J genes are TRBV18 and TRBJ1-3; TRBD1 matches 8 bases. Germline V gene lookup returns CDR1 KGHSH and CDR2 LQKENI. There are 17 residues in the CDR3. V lost 5 bases to trimming and J lost 0 bases; unmatched junction nucleotides: 9. The CDR3 reads CASSSLGTGLSGNTIYF. CDR3 bases: TGTGCCAGCTCATCTCTCGGGACAGGCCTCTCTGGAAACACCATATATTTT.

This clone was seen only a few times. This CDR3 is also generated by other DNA sequences in the sample. The rearrangement links TRBV5-1 to TRBJ2-2; D not certain. The CDR3 runs to 14 residues. The germline V and J ends were trimmed by 0 bases and 2 bases, with 5 bases remaining between them. Germline CDR1 and CDR2: SGHRS and YFSETQ. As DNA, the CDR3 is TGCGCCAGCAGCTTGGGAGGTAACACCGGGGAGCTGTTTTTT. Translated: CASSLGGNTGELFF.

The V gene is TRBV5-8, the J gene TRBJ2-1; tentative D call: TRBD1 (6 bases). The CDR3 is 19 residues long. Germline loops: CDR1 SGHTS, CDR2 YDEGEE. V was clipped by 2 bases and J by 5 bases, with 26 bases between them. The CDR3 spells CASSLNRDGEGLLHNEQFF. The CDR3, as DNA: TGTGCCAGCAGCTTAAACAGGGATGGTGAGGGCCTCCTCCACAATGAGCAGTTCTTC.

The genes are TRBV5-4 and TRBJ2-3, with 8 bases aligning to TRBD1. CDR3 length: 15 residues. Germline V CDR1 and CDR2: SGHNT, YYREEE (reference sequence). Trimming at V came to 0 bases and at J to 4 bases, leaving 4 bases not matched to a gene. The CDR3: CASSLDGQGADTQYF. The DNA for the CDR3 is TGTGCCAGCAGCTTGGATGGACAGGGAGCAGATACGCAGTATTTT.

The chain is built from TRBV5-1 and TRBJ2-2; 11 nucleotides match TRBD1. Trimming took 3 bases from V and 6 from J; bases not matched to a gene: 7. Per germline, CDR1 SGHRS and CDR2 YFSETQ. The CDR3 covers 16 residues. As DNA, the CDR3 is TGCGCCAGCAGCTCCGGGACAGGGGGTTCGGCCGGGGAGCTGTTTTTT. Residues: CASSSGTGGSAGELFF.

The V gene is TRBV24-1, the J gene TRBJ1-4, with D perhaps matching TRBD1 (6 bases). Germline CDR1 is KGHDR and CDR2 is SFDVKD. Between the trimmed V and J ends, which lost 7 bases and 6 bases, there was a span of 14 bases. CDR3 length: 14 amino acids. The CDR3 nucleotides read TGTGCCACCAGCAACGCAGGGGCGGATGAAAAACTGTTTTTT. Protein product: CATSNAGADEKLFF.